The sample holds one count of the clone carrying this T cell receptor beta chain. Its antigen is unknown. The entry originates in a study of T cell clones after liver transplantation. General observations from the study: Donor-reactive sequences fell more than third party-reactive ones, suggesting partial deletion.

J lost 2 bases, V lost 6 bases, and 8 bases had no gene match. Germline-derived CDR1 and CDR2 are SNHLY and FYNNEI. This CDR3 has 15 amino acids. Measured with immunoSEQ multiplex PCR; TCRdb has only the in-frame clones, and not every one. The table includes roughly 70,000 clones, about four fifths detected once. The sample in question was CD4+ T cells from blood, obtained before liver transplant. This receptor was identified in a human donor who received a liver transplant. The chain links TRBV2 to TRBJ2-3, with 7 positions matching TRBD2. The CDR3 is CASSREAPTTDTQYF. The CDR3 DNA is TGTGCCAGCAGCCGGGAGGCCCCAACCACAGATACGCAGTATTTT.